The 8 T cell receptor beta chains listed next were all sequenced from one sample in a study of beta chain features in type 1 diabetes. Every bit of the isolated RNA underwent reverse transcription, so sequencing read expressed TCRB transcripts. Generated by immunoSEQ multiplex PCR, the TCRdb table keeps only in-frame clones and is missing some. The sample includes about 350,000 clones, around a fifth of them seen just once. Sequencing was done on a sample of naive CD4+ T cells from blood. The receptor source for this set is a woman aged 18-29 years in good health.

This clone was detected only a few times. This chain joins TRBV14 and TRBJ2-4, with no clear D. The CDR3 spans 14 residues. V was shortened by 4 bases and J by 3 bases, with 10 bases between the two germline ends. Germline V lookup: CDR1 SGHDN, CDR2 FVKESK. CDR3 region: CASSPTVHKNIQYF. The CDR3 DNA reads as TGTGCCAGCAGCCCCACGGTTCACAAAAACATTCAGTACTTC.

The chain joins TRBV7-2 to TRBJ2-3; 9 nucleotides match TRBD2. This CDR3 has 16 residues. Germline loops: CDR1 SGHTA, CDR2 FQGNSA. With 2 bases clipped from V and 4 bases from J, the junction kept 7 bases outside the gene matches. The CDR3 is CASSLLGGGASDTQYF. The CDR3 DNA reads TGTGCCAGCAGCTTATTAGGCGGGGGGGCCTCAGATACGCAGTATTTT.

The CDR3 protein is CASRGLGEPEETQYF. The CDR3 DNA reads as TGTGCCAGCAGGGGCCTGGGAGAGCCCGAAGAGACCCAGTACTTC. This chain uses TRBV27 with TRBJ2-5; tentatively, D is TRBD2 (5 bases). Trimming stripped 6 bases from V and 3 bases from J, with 17 bases between. From germline, CDR1 is MNHEY and CDR2 SMNVEV (reference sequence). The CDR3 covers 15 residues.

This clone was counted between two and nine times. This sequence joins TRBV30 and TRBJ2-1; no clear D gene. Deletions cut 5 bases from V and 2 bases from J, with 13 bases between. Germline V gives CDR1 GTSNPN, CDR2 SVGIG (reference sequence). This CDR3 has 14 amino acids. The DNA of the CDR3 is TGTGCCTGGCAAGACTCCGTCGCCTACAATGAGCAGTTCTTC. Translation gives CAWQDSVAYNEQFF.

J is TRBJ2-3 and V is TRBV5-1; D gene ambiguous. CDR1 and CDR2 from the germline V gene are SGHRS and YFSETQ. The V and J ends lost 3 bases and 4 bases respectively, with 9 bases between them. This CDR3 has 13 residues. The CDR3 loop is CASSSGNPDTQYF. Written as DNA, the CDR3 is TGCGCCAGCAGCTCCGGTAACCCAGATACGCAGTATTTT.

This clone was seen a handful of times. The CDR3: CASSPQGRNTEAFF. CDR3 coding DNA: TGTGCCAGCAGTCCCCAGGGGAGGAACACTGAAGCTTTCTTT. This rearrangement joins TRBV28 to TRBJ1-1, with a weak D call TRBD1 (6 bases). Germline V gene lookup returns CDR1 MDHEN and CDR2 SYDVKM. The CDR3 sequence is 14 residues long. V dropped 5 bases and J dropped 1 base, with 11 bases sitting between them.

This clone was found a few times. The V gene is TRBV30, the J gene TRBJ1-2; no reliable D call. Germline-derived CDR1 and CDR2 are GTSNPN and SVGIG (reference sequence). The CDR3 is made up of 12 amino acids. V was cut by 8 bases and J by 2 bases, with 12 bases left in between. The CDR3 nucleotides read TGTGCCAGCGGGCGGGTAAACTATGGCTACACCTTC. Translation gives CASGRVNYGYTF.

The chain combines TRBV5-1 with TRBJ2-7; weak D call: TRBD2 (5 bases). The V end was cut by 0 bases, the J end by 2 bases, with 9 bases between. The CDR3 has 14 amino acids. Looked up from germline, CDR1 is SGHRS and CDR2 is YFSETQ. The CDR3 sequence: CASSLAGRAYEQYF. CDR3 coding DNA: TGCGCCAGCAGCTTGGCCGGGCGGGCCTACGAGCAGTACTTC.